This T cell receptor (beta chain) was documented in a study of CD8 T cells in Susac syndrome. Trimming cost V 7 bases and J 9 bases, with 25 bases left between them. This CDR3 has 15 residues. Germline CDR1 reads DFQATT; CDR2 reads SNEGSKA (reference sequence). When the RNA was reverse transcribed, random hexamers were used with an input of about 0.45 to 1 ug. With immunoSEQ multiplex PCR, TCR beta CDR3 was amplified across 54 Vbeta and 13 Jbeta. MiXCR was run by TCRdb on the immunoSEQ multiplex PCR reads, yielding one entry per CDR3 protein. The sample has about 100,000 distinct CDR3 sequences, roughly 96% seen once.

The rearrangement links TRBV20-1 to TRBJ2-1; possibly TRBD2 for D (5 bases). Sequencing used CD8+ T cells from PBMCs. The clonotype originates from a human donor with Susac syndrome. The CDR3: CSVSPGERESSEQFF. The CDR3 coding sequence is TGCAGTGTCTCACCCGGGGAAAGGGAGAGCAGTGAGCAGTTCTTC.